These 5 T cell receptor beta chains were all obtained from the same sample, sequenced in a study of cytomegalovirus exposure and HLA in healthy donors. Produced via immunoSEQ multiplex PCR; TCRdb's table is partial and in-frame only. Here the sample spans over 150,000 clones, about nine tenths being singletons. Input material: PBMCs. Every receptor here comes from a young man in good health and CMV-seropositive.

The V call is TRBV5-1, the J call TRBJ2-1; 7 bases agree with TRBD2. The V gene end was trimmed by 4 bases and the J gene end by 5 bases; junction bases not matched to a gene: 6. Germline assignment: CDR1 SGHRS and CDR2 YFSETQ. CDR3 length equals 14 residues. The DNA of the CDR3 is TGCGCCAGCAGCCCAAAACTAGCGAACAATGAGCAGTTCTTC. It codes for CASSPKLANNEQFF.

The rearrangement links TRBV30 to TRBJ1-2; 7 bases align to TRBD1. The CDR3 consists of 13 residues. With 4 bases clipped from V and 2 bases from J, the junction kept 4 bases outside the gene matches. CDR1 and CDR2 (germline): GTSNPN, SVGIG (reference sequence). As DNA, the CDR3 is TGTGCCTGGACCCCGGACAGGAACTATGGCTACACCTTC. Translating it yields CAWTPDRNYGYTF. Using reference TRBV30 and TRBJ1-2 for the parts outside the CDR3, the full variable domain is SQTIHQWPATLVQPVGSPLSLECTVEGTSNPNLYWYRQAAGRGLQLLFYSVGIGQISSEVPQNLSASRPQDRQFILSSKKLLLSDSGFYLCAWTPDRNYGYTFGSGTRLTVV.

This clone was counted a few times. V and J are TRBV9 and TRBJ1-2; TRBD1 might be the D (6 bases). From germline, CDR1 is SGDLS and CDR2 YYNGEE. The V end lost 3 bases, the J end lost 0 bases, and 18 bases lay between the germline ends. CDR3 length equals 17 residues. The CDR3 DNA sequence: TGTGCCAGCAGCGGGGAAGCTCAGGGGCTAACTAACTATGGCTACACCTTC. This encodes CASSGEAQGLTNYGYTF.

V usage is TRBV27 and J usage is TRBJ2-7; the D is unclear. Trimming shortened V by 2 bases and J by 6 bases, and 11 bases separated the two germline ends. CDR1 and CDR2 from the germline V gene are MNHEY and SMNVEV (reference sequence). The CDR3 is 13 amino acids. The DNA of the CDR3 is TGTGCCAGCAGTTTAAGGTTGGCAGGCGAGCAGTACTTC. This codes for CASSLRLAGEQYF.

The chain combines TRBV29-1 with TRBJ2-7, with TRBD2 as a possible D gene (6 bases). Germline lookup yields CDR1 SQVTM and CDR2 ANQGSEA. Deletions cut 5 bases from V and 2 bases from J, with 16 bases between. The CDR3 sequence is 14 residues long. CDR3 loop: CSVLLGTVTYEQYF. The CDR3 nucleotides are TGCAGCGTTCTCCTCGGGACTGTCACCTACGAGCAGTACTTC.